Presented here are 19 T cell receptor beta chains from one specimen sequenced in a study of regulatory T cells in long-lasting Graves disease. Time point defined: newly diagnosed GD, antithyroid drugs for less than 3 months. PBMCs provided the RNA from which the TCR library was made. Building the TCR beta libraries relied on iRepertoire HTBI primers, and CDR3 regions underwent Arm-PCR. From the multiplex PCR reads, TCRdb called clonotypes with MiXCR, one entry per CDR3 protein. The sample records 400,000 to 500,000 distinct CDR3 sequences, just under 15% being singletons. These data were also filed under a second study, of T cells in Graves' hyperthyroidism and ophthalmopathy.

The sample consisted of peripheral blood mononuclear cells (PBMCs), taken at new diagnosis, from a patient treated with antithyroid drugs. These receptors originate from a woman aged 25-40 years with Graves disease.

This clonotype came up many times. The gene calls are TRBV24-1 and TRBJ1-2, with 8 bases fitting TRBD1. V lost 4 bases to trimming and J lost 6 bases; unmatched junction nucleotides: 9. This CDR3 has 15 residues. The germline CDR1 and CDR2 sequences are KGHDR and SFDVKD. The DNA of the CDR3 is TGTGCCACCAGTGACTGGACAGGGACGGAGAATGGCTACACCTTC. This encodes CATSDWTGTENGYTF.

This clonotype was picked up many times. V usage is TRBV5-1 and J usage is TRBJ2-3, with 8 nucleotides matching TRBD2. The CDR3 is 14 residues long. Unmatched junction bases numbered 5, after V lost 4 bases and J lost 4 bases. From germline, CDR1 is SGHRS and CDR2 YFSETQ. CDR3 sequence reads: CASSPAGGADTQYF. In nucleotides, the CDR3 is TGCGCCAGCAGCCCGGCCGGGGGGGCAGATACGCAGTATTTT.

Only a few counts were recorded for this clonotype. This chain connects TRBV20-1 to TRBJ2-7; possible D gene TRBD1, 5 bases. Germline values: CDR1 DFQATT, CDR2 SNEGSKA (reference sequence). CDR3 length: 14 residues. Trimming took 0 bases from V and 6 from J, leaving 15 bases between them. The CDR3 coding sequence is TGCAGTGCTAGAGACCCTCAGGTTAGGGGCGAGCAGTACTTC. Translated, it gives CSARDPQVRGEQYF.

The rearrangement links TRBV7-3 to TRBJ2-7; D unresolved. Between the trimmed V and J ends, which lost 5 bases and 6 bases, there was a span of 14 bases. This CDR3 is 13 amino acids long. Germline CDR1 SGHTA, CDR2 FQGTGA. CDR3 in DNA: TGTGCCAGCAGCCCGAACGGTCGGAGCGAGCAGTACTTC. Protein sequence: CASSPNGRSEQYF.

This clonotype was picked up a small number of times. The gene calls are TRBV19 and TRBJ1-2; unclear D gene. V was shortened by 1 base and J by 2 bases, with 8 bases between the two germline ends. Germline-derived CDR1 and CDR2 are LNHDA and SQIVND (reference sequence). The CDR3 length is 14 residues. The DNA of the CDR3 is TGTGCCAGTAGTATAGTGCCGGGGAACTATGGCTACACCTTC. Translated: CASSIVPGNYGYTF.

This clonotype was counted ten times or more. V usage is TRBV5-5 and J usage is TRBJ2-6, with TRBD2 as a possible D gene (6 bases). The V gene's germline CDR1 is SGHKS and CDR2 YYEKEE (reference sequence). The ends were cut back, 1 base at V and 6 bases at J, with 11 bases in the middle. The CDR3 is 15 amino acids. The DNA for the CDR3 is TGTGCCAGCAGCTTGATCCCGGGAGAGGCCAACGTCCTGACTTTC. Protein: CASSLIPGEANVLTF.

This clonotype was counted at least ten times. The chain employs TRBV27 and TRBJ1-1; 8 bases map to TRBD1. V was pared by 5 bases and J by 1 base, with 6 bases of the junction left unmatched. The CDR3 totals 15 residues. In germline, CDR1 is MNHEY, CDR2 SMNVEV (reference sequence). CDR3 sequence (DNA): TGTGCCAGCAGTACCCGACAGGGGAGGAACACTGAAGCTTTCTTT. This sequence encodes CASSTRQGRNTEAFF.

The J gene is TRBJ2-1, the V gene TRBV5-1; 9 nucleotides agree with TRBD1. There are 14 residues in the CDR3. The V segment lost 1 base and the J segment 7 bases; nucleotides outside the gene matches: 3. Germline V gives CDR1 SGHRS, CDR2 YFSETQ. The CDR3 loop reads CASSLSQGANEQFF. The CDR3 bases are TGCGCCAGCAGCTTGTCACAGGGGGCGAATGAGCAGTTCTTC.

Many counts were recorded for this clonotype. V usage is TRBV7-2 and J usage is TRBJ2-1, with 7 bases matching TRBD2. After removal of 1 base from V and 2 bases from J, the junction contained 2 bases not matched to a gene. The CDR3 has 15 residues. CDR1 is SGHTA and CDR2 is FQGNSA in the germline V gene. The CDR3 reads CASSLGGSAYNEQFF. In DNA form, the CDR3 reads TGTGCCAGCAGCTTAGGCGGGAGTGCCTACAATGAGCAGTTCTTC.

V gene TRBV6-2 or TRBV6-3 combines with J gene TRBJ2-4; perhaps TRBD1 as D (5 bases). This CDR3 is 14 amino acids long. CDR1 and CDR2 from the germline V gene are MNHEY and SVGEGT. Trimming pared 5 bases from V and 6 bases from J, leaving 14 bases between. CDR3 sequence: CASSPLGQRNIQYF. Written as DNA, the CDR3 is TGTGCCAGCAGTCCCTTGGGGCAACGAAACATTCAGTACTTC.

This clonotype was seen at least ten times. The chain combines TRBV7-8 with TRBJ1-1, with 10 positions matching TRBD1. CDR3 length equals 15 residues. Germline V gene data show CDR1 as SGHVS and CDR2 as FQNEAQ. The trim removed 8 bases at V and 0 bases at J, leaving 6 bases unmatched. CDR3 residues: CASRGQGVLNTEAFF. The CDR3 DNA is TGTGCCAGCCGCGGACAGGGGGTTTTGAACACTGAAGCTTTCTTT.

This clonotype was seen ten or more times. V and J are TRBV7-8 and TRBJ2-3, with TRBD2 matching over 11 bases. CDR1 and CDR2 (germline): SGHVS, FQNEAQ. This CDR3 comprises 17 residues. V was clipped by 3 bases and J by 3 bases; unmatched bases: 8. Here the CDR3 reads CASSLANSGRGTDTQYF. The CDR3 coding sequence is TGTGCCAGCAGCTTGGCCAATAGCGGGAGGGGGACAGATACGCAGTATTTT.

This clonotype has ten or more counts. V usage is TRBV27 and J usage is TRBJ2-3, with TRBD2 matching over 9 bases. CDR1 and CDR2 (germline): MNHEY, SMNVEV (reference sequence). J was trimmed by 7 bases and V by 4 bases; bases with no gene match: 15. CDR3 size: 17 residues. Written as DNA, the CDR3 is TGTGCCAGCAGTTCCCCCTCTGGTAGCGGGAGAGGAAATACGCAGTATTTT. It translates to CASSSPSGSGRGNTQYF.

This clonotype was observed many times. The chain has TRBV5-1 and TRBJ2-7; 10 bases map to TRBD2. The V gene's germline CDR1 is SGHRS and CDR2 YFSETQ. This CDR3 is built from 14 residues. J gave up 5 bases and V 3 bases, and 5 bases lay outside the gene matches. CDR3: CASSSSGTSDEQYF. The CDR3 DNA reads TGCGCCAGCAGCTCTTCCGGGACTAGCGACGAGCAGTACTTC.

This clonotype was seen at least ten times. The CDR3 is CATFGGTDIQYF. CDR3 bases: TGTGCCACATTTGGCGGGACGGACATTCAGTACTTC. V and J are TRBV6-1 and TRBJ2-4, with D maybe TRBD2 (6 bases). The germline V gene encodes CDR1 MNHNS and CDR2 SASEGT. V gave up 10 bases and J gave up 8 bases, with 15 bases separating them. The CDR3 totals 12 residues.

This chain links TRBV7-6 with TRBJ2-3, with a weak D call TRBD1 (7 bases). TRBJ2-5 matches the DNA end more closely, so the J call is doubtful. From germline, CDR1 is SGHVS and CDR2 FNYEAQ. The CDR3 consists of 20 residues. CDR3 nucleotide sequence: TGTGCCAGCAGCTTAGATCCTCCGGGGCTACAGGGGCCCGGGGGAGAGACCCAGTACTTC. It encodes CASSLDPPGLQGPGGETQYF.

V gene TRBV25-1 combines with J gene TRBJ2-7; a possible D gene is TRBD1 (6 bases). This CDR3 spans 13 amino acids. Deletions cut 5 bases from V and 4 bases from J, with 12 bases between. The V gene's germline CDR1 is MGHDK and CDR2 SYGVNS. This CDR3 reads CASSSHTGYEQYF. Here the CDR3 DNA reads TGTGCCAGCAGTTCACATACAGGGTACGAGCAGTACTTC.

The table lists this clonotype with many counts. The gene calls are TRBV5-1 and TRBJ2-3, with 12 bases aligning to TRBD2. Germline V gene data show CDR1 as SGHRS and CDR2 as YFSETQ. J gave up 3 bases and V 1 base, and 3 bases lay outside the gene matches. The CDR3 sequence is 16 residues long. The CDR3 spells CASSLTGLAGTDTQYF. The CDR3 coding sequence is TGCGCCAGCAGCTTGACTGGACTAGCGGGGACAGATACGCAGTATTTT.

This clonotype was detected ten times or more. The chain uses TRBV7-9 and TRBJ1-2; possibly TRBD1 for D (6 bases). Trimming removed 7 bases from V and 8 bases from J, with 11 bases in between. The CDR3 totals 11 residues. Looked up from germline, CDR1 is SEHNR and CDR2 is FQNEAQ (reference sequence). The CDR3 here is CASISGGGYTF. The CDR3 coding sequence is TGTGCCAGCATATCGGGGGGCGGCTACACCTTC. Filled out from reference TRBV7-9 and TRBJ1-2, the complete variable domain reads DTGVSQNPRHKITKRGQNVTFRCDPISEHNRLYWYRQTLGQGPEFLTYFQNEAQLEKSRLLSDRFSAERPKGSFSTLEIQRTEQGDSAMYLCASISGGGYTFGSGTRLTVV.